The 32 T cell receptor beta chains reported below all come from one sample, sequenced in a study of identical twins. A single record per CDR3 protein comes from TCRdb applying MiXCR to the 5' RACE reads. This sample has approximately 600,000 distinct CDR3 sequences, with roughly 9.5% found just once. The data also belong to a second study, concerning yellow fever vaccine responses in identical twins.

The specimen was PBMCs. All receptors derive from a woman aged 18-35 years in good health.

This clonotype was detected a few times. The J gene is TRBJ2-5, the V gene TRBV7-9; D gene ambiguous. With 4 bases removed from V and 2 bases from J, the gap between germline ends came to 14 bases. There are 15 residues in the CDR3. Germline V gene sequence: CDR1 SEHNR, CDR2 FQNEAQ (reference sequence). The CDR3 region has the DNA TGTGCCAGCAGCTCCACGCCAGGACCTCAAGAGACCCAGTACTTC. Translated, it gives CASSSTPGPQETQYF.

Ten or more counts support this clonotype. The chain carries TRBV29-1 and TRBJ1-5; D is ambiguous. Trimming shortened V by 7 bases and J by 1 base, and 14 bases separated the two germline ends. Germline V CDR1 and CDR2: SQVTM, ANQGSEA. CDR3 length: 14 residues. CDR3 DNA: TGCAGCGCCCTGGAAGGGTACAGCAATCAGCCCCAGCATTTT. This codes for CSALEGYSNQPQHF.

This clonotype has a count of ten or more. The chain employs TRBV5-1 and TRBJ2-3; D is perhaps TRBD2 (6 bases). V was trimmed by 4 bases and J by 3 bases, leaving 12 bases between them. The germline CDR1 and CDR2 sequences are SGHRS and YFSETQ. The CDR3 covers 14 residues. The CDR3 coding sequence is TGCGCCAGCAGCCCGCGGGGTAGGACAGATACGCAGTATTTT. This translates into CASSPRGRTDTQYF.

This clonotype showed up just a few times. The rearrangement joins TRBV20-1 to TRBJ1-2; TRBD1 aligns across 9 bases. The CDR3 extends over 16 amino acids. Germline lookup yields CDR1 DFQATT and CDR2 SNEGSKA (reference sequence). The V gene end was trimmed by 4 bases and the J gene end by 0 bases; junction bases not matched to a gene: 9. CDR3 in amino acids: CSANSGTGSTNYGYTF. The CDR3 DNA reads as TGCAGTGCTAATTCCGGGACAGGGTCCACTAACTATGGCTACACCTTC.

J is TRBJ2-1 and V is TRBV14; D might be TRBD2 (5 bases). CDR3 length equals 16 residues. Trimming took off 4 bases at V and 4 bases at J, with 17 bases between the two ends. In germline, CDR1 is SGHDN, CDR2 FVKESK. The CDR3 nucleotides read TGTGCCAGCAGCCTATTTGCCCCCCGGGGATACAATGAGCAGTTCTTC. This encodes CASSLFAPRGYNEQFF.

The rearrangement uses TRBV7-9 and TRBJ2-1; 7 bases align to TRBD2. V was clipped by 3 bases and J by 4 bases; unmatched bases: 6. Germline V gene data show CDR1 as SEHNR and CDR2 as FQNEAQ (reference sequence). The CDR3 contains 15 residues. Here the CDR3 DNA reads TGTGCCAGCAGCTTTCTAGCGGCCAATTACAATGAGCAGTTCTTC. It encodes CASSFLAANYNEQFF.

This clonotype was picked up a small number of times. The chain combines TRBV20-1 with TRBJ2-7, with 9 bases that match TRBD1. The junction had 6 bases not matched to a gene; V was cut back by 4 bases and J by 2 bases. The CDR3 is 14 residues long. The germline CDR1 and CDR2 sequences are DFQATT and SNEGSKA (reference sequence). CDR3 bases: TGCAGTGCTAAAACCCGGGACAGGGCCTACGAGCAGTACTTC. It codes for CSAKTRDRAYEQYF.

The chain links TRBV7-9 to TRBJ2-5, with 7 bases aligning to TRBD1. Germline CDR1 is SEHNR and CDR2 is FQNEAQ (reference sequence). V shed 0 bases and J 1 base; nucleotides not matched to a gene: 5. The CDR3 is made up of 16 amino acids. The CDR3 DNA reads TGTGCCAGCAGCTTAGCGACAGGGTTGCCCCAAGAGACCCAGTACTTC. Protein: CASSLATGLPQETQYF.

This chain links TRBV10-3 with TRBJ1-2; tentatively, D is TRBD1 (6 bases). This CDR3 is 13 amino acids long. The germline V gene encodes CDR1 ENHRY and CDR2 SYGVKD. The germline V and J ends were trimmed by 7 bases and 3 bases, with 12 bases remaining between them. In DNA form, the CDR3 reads TGTGCCATCACCCCGGACAGCTACTATGGCTACACCTTC. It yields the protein CAITPDSYYGYTF.

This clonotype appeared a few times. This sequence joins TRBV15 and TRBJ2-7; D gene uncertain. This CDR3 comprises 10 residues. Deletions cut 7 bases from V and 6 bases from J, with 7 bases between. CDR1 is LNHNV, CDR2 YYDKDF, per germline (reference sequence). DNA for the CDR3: TGTGCCACCATCTCTGGCGAGCAGTACTTC. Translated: CATISGEQYF. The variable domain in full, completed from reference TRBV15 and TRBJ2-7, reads DAMVIQNPRYQVTQFGKPVTLSCSQTLNHNVMYWYQQKSSQAPKLLFHYYDKDFNNEADTPDNFQSRRPNTSFCFLDIRSPGLGDTAMYLCATISGEQYFGPGTRLTVT.

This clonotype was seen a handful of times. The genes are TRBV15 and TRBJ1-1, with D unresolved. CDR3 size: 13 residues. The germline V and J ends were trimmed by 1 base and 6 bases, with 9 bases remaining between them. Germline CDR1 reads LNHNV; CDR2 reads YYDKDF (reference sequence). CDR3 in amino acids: CATSRGDSPEAFF. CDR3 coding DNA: TGTGCCACCAGCAGAGGGGATTCACCTGAAGCTTTCTTT.

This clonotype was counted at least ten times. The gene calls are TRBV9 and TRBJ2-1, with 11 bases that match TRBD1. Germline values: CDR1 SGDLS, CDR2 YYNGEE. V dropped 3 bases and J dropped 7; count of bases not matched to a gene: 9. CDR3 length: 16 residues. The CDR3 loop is CASSAWTGGRVNEQFF. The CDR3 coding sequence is TGTGCCAGCAGCGCGTGGACAGGGGGCCGGGTGAATGAGCAGTTCTTC.

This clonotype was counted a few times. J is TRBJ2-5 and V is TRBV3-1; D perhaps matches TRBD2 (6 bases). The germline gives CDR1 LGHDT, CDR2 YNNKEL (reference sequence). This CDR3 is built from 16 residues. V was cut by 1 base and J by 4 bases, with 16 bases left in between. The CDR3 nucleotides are TGTGCCAGCAGCCAAGTTCGAGGGAGGTTGGGAGAGACCCAGTACTTC. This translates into CASSQVRGRLGETQYF.

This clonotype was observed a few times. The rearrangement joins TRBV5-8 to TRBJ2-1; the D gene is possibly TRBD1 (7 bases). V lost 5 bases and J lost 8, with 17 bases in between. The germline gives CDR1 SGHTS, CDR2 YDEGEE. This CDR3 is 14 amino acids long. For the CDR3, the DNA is TGTGCCAGCAGGTTAGGAGGGGGCTTCGATGAGCAGTTCTTC. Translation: CASRLGGGFDEQFF. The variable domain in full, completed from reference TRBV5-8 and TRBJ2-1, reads EAGVTQSPTHLIKTRGQQATLRCSPISGHTSVYWYQQALGLGLQFLLWYDEGEERNRGNFPPRFSGRQFPNYSSELNVNALELEDSALYLCASRLGGGFDEQFFGPGTRLTVL.

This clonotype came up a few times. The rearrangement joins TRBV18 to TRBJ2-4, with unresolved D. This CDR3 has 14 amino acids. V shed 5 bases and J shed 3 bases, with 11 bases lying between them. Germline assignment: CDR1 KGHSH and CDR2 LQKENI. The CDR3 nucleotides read TGTGCCAGCTCAGAGTACCCGAACAAAAACATTCAGTACTTC. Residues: CASSEYPNKNIQYF.

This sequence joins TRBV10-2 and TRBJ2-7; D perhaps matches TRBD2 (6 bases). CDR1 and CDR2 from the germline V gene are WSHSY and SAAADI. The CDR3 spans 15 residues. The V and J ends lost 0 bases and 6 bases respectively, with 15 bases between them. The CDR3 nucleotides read TGCGCCAGCAGTGAGTCGGCGGGATTTTTAGCCGAGCAGTACTTC. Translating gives CASSESAGFLAEQYF.

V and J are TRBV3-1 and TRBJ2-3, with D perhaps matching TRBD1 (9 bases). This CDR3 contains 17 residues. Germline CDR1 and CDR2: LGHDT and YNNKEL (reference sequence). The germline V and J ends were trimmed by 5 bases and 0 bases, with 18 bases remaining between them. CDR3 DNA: TGTGCCAGCAGCTATAGCGGGGACAGGGATAGCACAGATACGCAGTATTTT. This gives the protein CASSYSGDRDSTDTQYF.

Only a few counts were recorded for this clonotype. Here the CDR3 DNA reads TGTGCCAGCAGTTTATCCCGGCCTCCATACGAGCAGTACTTC. This translates into CASSLSRPPYEQYF. The chain has TRBV27 and TRBJ2-7; no firm D call. Germline CDR1 and CDR2: MNHEY and SMNVEV (reference sequence). The V gene lost 0 bases and the J gene lost 4 bases, with 10 bases spanning the gap. There are 14 residues in the CDR3.

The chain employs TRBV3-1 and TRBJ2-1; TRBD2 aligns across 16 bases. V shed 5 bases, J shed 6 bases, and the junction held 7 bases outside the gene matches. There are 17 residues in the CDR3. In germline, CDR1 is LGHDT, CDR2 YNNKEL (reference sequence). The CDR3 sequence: CASSKGLAGGPGNEQFF. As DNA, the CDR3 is TGTGCCAGCAGCAAGGGACTAGCGGGAGGGCCGGGCAATGAGCAGTTCTTC.

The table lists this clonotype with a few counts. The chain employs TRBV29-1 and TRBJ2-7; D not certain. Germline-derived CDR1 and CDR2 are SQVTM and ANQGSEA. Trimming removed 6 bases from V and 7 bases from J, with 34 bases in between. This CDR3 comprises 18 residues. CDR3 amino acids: CSVPLKGLRHQRLEEQYF. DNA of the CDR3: TGCAGCGTCCCACTGAAGGGCCTCCGTCACCAAAGACTGGAGGAGCAGTACTTC.

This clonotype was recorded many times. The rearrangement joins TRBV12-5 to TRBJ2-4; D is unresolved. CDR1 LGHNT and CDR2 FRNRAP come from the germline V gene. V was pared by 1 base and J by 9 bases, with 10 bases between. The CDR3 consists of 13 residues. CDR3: CASGLDGLGIQYF. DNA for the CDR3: TGTGCTAGTGGTTTGGACGGGCTGGGCATTCAGTACTTC.

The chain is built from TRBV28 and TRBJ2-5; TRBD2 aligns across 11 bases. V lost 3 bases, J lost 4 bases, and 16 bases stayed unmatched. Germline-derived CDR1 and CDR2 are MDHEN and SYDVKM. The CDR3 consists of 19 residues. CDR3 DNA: TGTGCCAGCAGTTTCTCCCTTAGCGGGGGGGCGGGGGTTGGAGAGACCCAGTACTTC. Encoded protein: CASSFSLSGGAGVGETQYF.

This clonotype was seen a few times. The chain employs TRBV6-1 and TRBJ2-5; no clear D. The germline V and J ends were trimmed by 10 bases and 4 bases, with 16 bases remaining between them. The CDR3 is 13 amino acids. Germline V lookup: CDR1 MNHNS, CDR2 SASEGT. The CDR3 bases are TGTGCCACCGGGCGCAGTCAAATAGAGACCCAGTACTTC. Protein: CATGRSQIETQYF.

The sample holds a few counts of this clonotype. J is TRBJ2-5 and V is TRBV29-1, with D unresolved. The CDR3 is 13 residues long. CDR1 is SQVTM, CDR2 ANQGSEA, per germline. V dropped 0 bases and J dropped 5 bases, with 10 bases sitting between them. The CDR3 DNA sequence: TGCAGCGTTGAAGAACTTACCGGGGAGACCCAGTACTTC. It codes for CSVEELTGETQYF.

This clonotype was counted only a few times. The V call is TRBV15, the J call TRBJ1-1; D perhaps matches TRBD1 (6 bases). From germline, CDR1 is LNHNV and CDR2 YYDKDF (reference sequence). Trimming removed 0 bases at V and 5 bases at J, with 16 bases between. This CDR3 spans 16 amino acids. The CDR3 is CATSREAGAGETEAFF. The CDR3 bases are TGTGCCACCAGCAGAGAGGCAGGGGCGGGGGAGACTGAAGCTTTCTTT.

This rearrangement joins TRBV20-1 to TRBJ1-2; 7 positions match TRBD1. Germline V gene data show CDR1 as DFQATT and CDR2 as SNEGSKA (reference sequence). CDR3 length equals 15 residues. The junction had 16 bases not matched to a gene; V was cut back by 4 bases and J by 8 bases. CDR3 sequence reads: CSAKGRTGVLGGYTF. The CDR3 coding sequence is TGCAGTGCTAAGGGCCGTACAGGGGTGTTAGGCGGCTACACCTTC.

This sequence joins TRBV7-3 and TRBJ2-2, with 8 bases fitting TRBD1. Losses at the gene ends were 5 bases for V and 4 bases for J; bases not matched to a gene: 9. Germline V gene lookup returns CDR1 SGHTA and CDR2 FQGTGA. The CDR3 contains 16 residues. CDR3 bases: TGTGCCAGCAGCCGGGCGACAGGGGCGGCCACCGGGGAGCTGTTTTTT. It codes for CASSRATGAATGELFF.

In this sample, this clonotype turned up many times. DNA of the CDR3: TGTGCCAGCAGTTTAGCGAGTGGGACCCTCGGCGAGCAGTACTTC. Translating gives CASSLASGTLGEQYF. V and J are TRBV12-3 or TRBV12-4 and TRBJ2-7, with D perhaps being TRBD1 or TRBD2 (5 bases each). Deletions cut 0 bases from V and 6 bases from J, with 15 bases between. The CDR3 spans 15 residues.

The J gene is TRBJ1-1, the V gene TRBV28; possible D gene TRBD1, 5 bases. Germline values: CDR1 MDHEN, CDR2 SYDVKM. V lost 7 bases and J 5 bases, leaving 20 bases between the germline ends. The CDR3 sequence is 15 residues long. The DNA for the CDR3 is TGTGCCAGCATGGGGGGTGCCAATTGGATTACTGAAGCTTTCTTT. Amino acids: CASMGGANWITEAFF.

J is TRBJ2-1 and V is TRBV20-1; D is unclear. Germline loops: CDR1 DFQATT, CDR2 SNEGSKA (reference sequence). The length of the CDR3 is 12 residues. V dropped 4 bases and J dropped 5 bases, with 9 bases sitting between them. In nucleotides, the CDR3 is TGCAGTGCTATTGTGTGGGACAATGAGCAGTTCTTC. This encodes CSAIVWDNEQFF.

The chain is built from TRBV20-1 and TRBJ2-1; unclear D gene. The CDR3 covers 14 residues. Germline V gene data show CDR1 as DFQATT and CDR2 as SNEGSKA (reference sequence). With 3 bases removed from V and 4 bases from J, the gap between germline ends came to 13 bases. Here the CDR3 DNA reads TGCAGTGCTAGTGGGGTGGTCCAGTACAATGAGCAGTTCTTC. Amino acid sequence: CSASGVVQYNEQFF.

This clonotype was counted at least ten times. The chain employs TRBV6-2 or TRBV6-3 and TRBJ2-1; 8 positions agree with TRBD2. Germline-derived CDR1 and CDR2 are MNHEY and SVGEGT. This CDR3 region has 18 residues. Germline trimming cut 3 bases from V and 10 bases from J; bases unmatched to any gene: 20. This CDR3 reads CASSYLPPGAGVVREQFF. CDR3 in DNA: TGTGCCAGCAGTTATCTCCCTCCCGGAGCGGGGGTGGTTAGGGAGCAGTTCTTC.